This TCR beta chain is drawn from a study of blood T cell repertoires in COVID-19. Study background: Sites across the United States, Italy and Spain contributed samples from acute and convalescent COVID-19.

Authors' data handling: Using reference gene primer amplification, nucleated cell counts were estimated. Assay: immunoSEQ multiplex PCR; the TCRdb copy retains only in-frame clones and omits some. For V, J and clone size, that table is used; D and trimming come from the DNA. This sample carries more than 200,000 clones, roughly 80% of them seen once, and the ten largest clones take about 2.7%. V lost 6 bases and J lost 6; bases outside the gene matches: 8. Germline CDR1 and CDR2: MNHNY and SVGAGI (reference sequence). The CDR3 has 14 amino acids. Sequenced input: peripheral blood. V usage is TRBV6-6 and J usage is TRBJ1-2, with 9 bases fitting TRBD1. The TCR originated in a woman in her thirties or forties with active or convalescent COVID-19. CDR3 loop: CASSPTGGGHGYTF. The CDR3 nucleotides read TGTGCCAGCAGCCCGACAGGGGGAGGTCATGGCTACACCTTC.